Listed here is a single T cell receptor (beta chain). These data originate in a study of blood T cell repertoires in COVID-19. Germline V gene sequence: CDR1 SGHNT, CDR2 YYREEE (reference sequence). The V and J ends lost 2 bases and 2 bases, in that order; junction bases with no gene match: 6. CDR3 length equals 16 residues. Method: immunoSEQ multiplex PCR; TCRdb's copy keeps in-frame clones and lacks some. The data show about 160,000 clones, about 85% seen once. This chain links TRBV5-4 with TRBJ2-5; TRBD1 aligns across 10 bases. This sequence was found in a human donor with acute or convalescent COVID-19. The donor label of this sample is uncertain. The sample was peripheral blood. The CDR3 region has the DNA TGTGCCAGCAGCTTACGGACAGGGGGACGGCAAGAGACCCAGTACTTC. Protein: CASSLRTGGRQETQYF.